Presented here are 18 T cell receptor beta chains from one specimen sequenced in a study of patients and donors after allogeneic stem cell transplantation (dated by TCRdb to the early 2020s). Libraries were built with RT-PCR. TCRdb shows the sequencer as NextSeq 550. The public reads were reprocessed in TCRdb via fastp at Q25 and MiXCR, keeping in-frame beta chains. Each entry merges the rows of one CDR3 protein and shows their most common DNA and genes. In all, the sample holds about 200,000 distinct CDR3 sequences, and 38% of those were seen once. The ten largest clones add up to approximately 10% of the sample. Sequenced material: blood, either unsorted or a sorted T cell fraction (not recorded which). The receptors were gathered from a human donor who was either an allogeneic HSCT recipient or a stem cell or donor lymphocyte infusion donor (not recorded which). It is not recorded whose cells these are; they may come from a transplant donor.

This clonotype turned up a few times. The V call is TRBV6-2 or TRBV6-3, the J call TRBJ2-7; TRBD1 might be the D (5 bases). This CDR3 spans 14 amino acids. Trimming took 7 bases from V and 3 from J, leaving 16 bases between them. From germline, CDR1 is MNHEY and CDR2 SVGEGT. CDR3 in amino acids: CASTLPTAHYEQYF. DNA for the CDR3: TGTGCCAGCACTTTACCGACAGCTCACTACGAGCAGTACTTC.

The chain employs TRBV29-1 and TRBJ2-7; D gene ambiguous. Trimming removed 7 bases at V and 4 bases at J, with 11 bases between. The CDR3 totals 11 residues. The V gene's germline CDR1 is SQVTM and CDR2 ANQGSEA. The CDR3 DNA reads TGCAGCGGTGGTCTGGCGTACGAGCAGTACTTC. It specifies CSGGLAYEQYF.

This sequence joins TRBV7-6 and TRBJ2-7, with a weak D call TRBD1 (5 bases). Trimming removed 1 base at V and 2 bases at J, with 9 bases between. Germline V gene data show CDR1 as SGHVS and CDR2 as FNYEAQ. This CDR3 has 14 amino acids. CDR3 nucleotides: TGTGCCAGCAGCTTAGAAACAGGACCCTACGAGCAGTACTTC. Its protein product is CASSLETGPYEQYF.

This clonotype was picked up one time. This chain joins TRBV12-3 or TRBV12-4 and TRBJ1-2; D remains ambiguous. With 2 bases removed from V and 3 bases from J, the gap between germline ends came to 10 bases. This CDR3 comprises 14 residues. The CDR3 DNA sequence: TGTGCCAGCAGTTTATCCGGACGGGACTATGGCTACACCTTC. Its protein product is CASSLSGRDYGYTF.

This clonotype was observed once. J is TRBJ1-5 and V is TRBV6-1; D uncertain. V gave up 7 bases and J gave up 3 bases, with 10 bases separating them. Germline values: CDR1 MNHNS, CDR2 SASEGT. The CDR3 contains 13 residues. The DNA for the CDR3 is TGTGCCAGCATTAAGGGAAACAATCAGCCCCAGCATTTT. As protein: CASIKGNNQPQHF.

The chain joins TRBV5-1 to TRBJ1-2; 12 bases agree with TRBD1. The germline CDR1 and CDR2 sequences are SGHRS and YFSETQ. V was pared by 4 bases and J by 3 bases, with 13 bases of the junction left unmatched. The CDR3 length is 18 residues. This CDR3 reads CASSAYPGQGALDYGYTF. The DNA of the CDR3 is TGCGCCAGCAGCGCGTACCCGGGACAGGGGGCTCTGGACTATGGCTACACCTTC.

The V and J genes are TRBV27 and TRBJ1-2; 8 bases agree with TRBD1. Germline assignment: CDR1 MNHEY and CDR2 SMNVEV (reference sequence). V lost 6 bases and J lost 5; bases outside the gene matches: 2. This CDR3 comprises 12 residues. The CDR3 sequence: CASRTGAYGYTF. The DNA of the CDR3 is TGTGCCAGCAGGACAGGGGCGTATGGCTACACCTTC.

The rearrangement joins TRBV7-2 to TRBJ1-4, with a weak D call TRBD1 (5 bases). The CDR3 is 15 residues long. Trimming removed 3 bases from V and 8 bases from J, with 16 bases in between. Germline V gene data show CDR1 as SGHTA and CDR2 as FQGNSA. In DNA, the CDR3 is TGTGCCAGCAGCTTCCAGGGAGGCCCTCGCGAAAAACTGTTTTTT. This codes for CASSFQGGPREKLFF.

The rearrangement uses TRBV28 and TRBJ1-1; D might be TRBD1 (5 bases). V shed 2 bases and J shed 1 base, with 11 bases lying between them. Germline CDR1 MDHEN, CDR2 SYDVKM. CDR3 length: 15 amino acids. The CDR3 is CASSLQGAWNTEAFF. The CDR3, as DNA: TGTGCCAGCAGTTTACAGGGAGCTTGGAACACTGAAGCTTTCTTT.

This clonotype was detected a few times. The chain links TRBV29-1 to TRBJ2-1; D ambiguous. The germline gives CDR1 SQVTM, CDR2 ANQGSEA. Trimming pared 7 bases from V and 7 bases from J, leaving 14 bases between. The CDR3 consists of 12 residues. This CDR3 reads CSGQYAWNEQFF. CDR3 coding DNA: TGCAGCGGCCAGTATGCGTGGAATGAGCAGTTCTTC.

The CDR3, as DNA: TGTGCCAGCAGCCAAGGAGGGGACAGCTATGGCTACACCTTC. The encoded protein is CASSQGGDSYGYTF. This chain uses TRBV4-2 with TRBJ1-2; TRBD1 aligns across 7 bases. CDR1 and CDR2 from the germline V gene are LGHNA and YNFKEQ. After removal of 1 base from V and 4 bases from J, the junction contained 3 bases not matched to a gene. The CDR3 spans 14 residues.

This chain links TRBV29-1 with TRBJ1-2, with 9 bases matching TRBD1. V dropped 7 bases and J dropped 0; count of bases not matched to a gene: 6. Germline assignment: CDR1 SQVTM and CDR2 ANQGSEA. The CDR3 loop spans 14 amino acids. CDR3 DNA: TGCAGCGCCGGGACAGGGCGGGCTAACTATGGCTACACCTTC. Amino acids: CSAGTGRANYGYTF.

J is TRBJ2-3 and V is TRBV5-1; maybe TRBD2 (5 bases). The V end lost 0 bases, the J end lost 5 bases, and 13 bases lay between the germline ends. CDR3 length: 15 amino acids. CDR1 and CDR2 from the germline V gene are SGHRS and YFSETQ. As DNA, the CDR3 is TGCGCCAGCAGCTTGGATGGGGTCGCGGGAGATACGCAGTATTTT. Protein: CASSLDGVAGDTQYF.

Ten or more counts support this clonotype. The CDR3 coding sequence is TGCAGTGCTAGGACAGTCTCGTATAGCAATCAGCCCCAGCATTTT. Translating gives CSARTVSYSNQPQHF. The chain is built from TRBV20-1 and TRBJ1-5; possible D gene TRBD1, 5 bases. CDR1 DFQATT and CDR2 SNEGSKA come from the germline V gene (reference sequence). Trimming took 3 bases from V and 0 from J, leaving 12 bases between them. The CDR3 length is 15 residues.

This clonotype was recorded a few times. V and J are TRBV20-1 and TRBJ1-1; 9 bases match TRBD1. The CDR3 spans 16 residues. Germline CDR1 is DFQATT and CDR2 is SNEGSKA (reference sequence). Unmatched junction bases numbered 6, after V lost 1 base and J lost 0 bases. CDR3 sequence (DNA): TGCAGTGCTAGAGTGGGGACAGGGTGGATGAACACTGAAGCTTTCTTT. Encoded protein: CSARVGTGWMNTEAFF.

The chain recombines TRBV5-1 with TRBJ2-7; D is unclear. The CDR3 extends over 14 amino acids. The V end was cut by 0 bases, the J end by 7 bases, with 14 bases between. Germline V CDR1 and CDR2: SGHRS, YFSETQ. This CDR3 reads CASSLEPQGREQYF. The CDR3 bases are TGCGCCAGCAGCTTGGAACCGCAAGGTCGGGAGCAGTACTTC.

The chain has TRBV6-2 or TRBV6-3 and TRBJ1-6; D not resolved. CDR1 and CDR2 (germline): MNHEY, SVGEGT. CDR3 length equals 16 residues. Between the trimmed V and J ends, which lost 2 bases and 9 bases, there was a span of 17 bases. CDR3 region: CASSYHHPYPGSPLHF. The CDR3 region has the DNA TGTGCCAGCAGTTACCACCATCCCTACCCTGGTTCACCCCTCCACTTT.

J is TRBJ1-1 and V is TRBV12-3 or TRBV12-4, with TRBD1 matching over 7 bases. V lost 6 bases, J lost 1 base, and 5 bases stayed unmatched. This CDR3 contains 14 residues. The CDR3 sequence is CASRRTGQNTEAFF. The CDR3 coding sequence is TGTGCCAGCAGAAGGACAGGACAGAACACTGAAGCTTTCTTT.